This T cell receptor (beta chain) comes out of a study of early T cells in non-severe SARS-CoV-2 infection. Study details: Sequencing targeted bulk RNA from unsorted whole blood, leaving chains unpaired.

Attachment of unique molecular identifiers was made to individual cDNA molecules. TCRdb redid the calling of the 5' RACE reads with MiXCR, one entry per CDR3 protein. This sample has over 45,000 distinct CDR3 sequences; about 10% occur once, and the top ten carry under 7.5%. The CDR3 runs 15 residues. Germline CDR1 is SGHTA and CDR2 is FQGNSA. V was cut by 5 bases and J by 2 bases, with 13 bases left in between. A few counts support this clonotype. Specimen: whole blood. This chain uses TRBV7-2 with TRBJ2-1; D tentatively reads TRBD1 or TRBD2 (7 bases each). This receptor was taken from an adult who was a healthcare worker with PCR-confirmed SARS-CoV-2 infection or an uninfected control (not recorded which). The CDR3 nucleotides read TGTGCCAGCAGCCCCAGGGGGGGAGCCTACAATGAGCAGTTCTTC. This sequence encodes CASSPRGGAYNEQFF.